This T cell receptor (beta chain) was obtained from a study of T cell changes during pregnancy in multiple sclerosis. Generated by immunoSEQ multiplex PCR, the TCRdb table keeps only in-frame clones and is missing some. Here the sample spans tens of thousands of clones, 94% being singletons. This clone showed up just a few times. The CDR3 extends over 17 amino acids. Germline lookup yields CDR1 SNHLY and CDR2 FYNNEI. J was trimmed by 4 bases and V by 6 bases; bases with no gene match: 14. The rearrangement uses TRBV2 and TRBJ1-5, with 8 nucleotides matching TRBD1. The source material was CD4+ T cells from peripheral blood mononuclear cells, sampled after pregnancy. This TCR came from a female donor with multiple sclerosis, enrolled in a pregnancy study. The CDR3 reads CASSSSGQGARNQPQHF. The CDR3 DNA reads as TGTGCCAGCAGCTCCAGCGGACAGGGCGCACGAAATCAGCCCCAGCATTTT. Full variable domain (missing parts from reference TRBV2 and TRBJ1-5): EPEVTQTPSHQVTQMGQEVILRCVPISNHLYFYWYRQILGQKVEFLVSFYNNEISEKSEIFDDQFSVERPDGSNFTLKIRSTKLEDSAMYFCASSSSGQGARNQPQHFGDGTRLSIL.